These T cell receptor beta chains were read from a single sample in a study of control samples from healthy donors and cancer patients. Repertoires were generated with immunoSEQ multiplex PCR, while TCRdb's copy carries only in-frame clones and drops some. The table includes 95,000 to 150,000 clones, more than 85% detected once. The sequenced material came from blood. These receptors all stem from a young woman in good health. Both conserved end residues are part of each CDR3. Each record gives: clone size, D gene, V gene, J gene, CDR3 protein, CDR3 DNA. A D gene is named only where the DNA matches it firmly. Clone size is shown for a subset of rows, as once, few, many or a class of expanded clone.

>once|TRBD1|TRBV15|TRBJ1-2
CATSDRDRDGYTF
TGTGCCACCAGCGACCGGGACAGGGATGGCTACACCTTC
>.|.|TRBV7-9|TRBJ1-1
CASSLVQGSATNTEAFF
TGTGCCAGCAGCTTAGTTCAGGGATCGGCCACGAACACTGAAGCTTTCTTT
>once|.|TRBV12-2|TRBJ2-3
CASRPGTSGGLSTDTQYF
TGTGCAAGTCGCCCCGGGACTAGCGGGGGGCTTAGCACAGATACGCAGTATTTT
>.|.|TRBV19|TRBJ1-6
CASSIDEDPRGDNSPLHF
TGTGCCAGTAGTATAGATGAGGACCCTAGGGGGGATAATTCACCCCTCCACTTT
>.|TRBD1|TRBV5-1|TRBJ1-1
CASSLASGTGYRTEAFF
TGCGCCAGCAGCTTGGCGTCCGGGACAGGGTATAGGACTGAAGCTTTCTTT
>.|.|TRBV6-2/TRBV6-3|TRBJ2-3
CASSRAGSDTQYF
TGTGCCAGCAGTCGAGCAGGGTCAGATACGCAGTATTTT
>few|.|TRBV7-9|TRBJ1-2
CASSQLGVDYGYTF
TGTGCCAGCAGCCAGTTGGGGGTGGACTATGGCTACACCTTC
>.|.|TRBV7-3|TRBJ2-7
CASSLTGSHSEQYF
TGTGCCAGCAGCTTAACAGGGAGTCATTCGGAGCAGTACTTC
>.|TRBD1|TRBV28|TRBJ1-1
CASSPDRGFGEAFF
TGTGCCAGCAGCCCTGACAGGGGGTTCGGTGAAGCTTTCTTT
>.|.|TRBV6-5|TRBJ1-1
CASSTGKMNTEAFF
TGTGCCAGCAGTACAGGGAAGATGAACACTGAAGCTTTCTTT
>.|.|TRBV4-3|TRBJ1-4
CASSPREGSRVNEKLFF
TGCGCCAGCAGCCCCCGAGAGGGAAGCCGAGTAAATGAAAAACTGTTTTTT
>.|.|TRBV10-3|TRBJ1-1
CAITLSGNTEAFF
TGTGCCATCACCCTCAGTGGGAACACTGAAGCTTTCTTT
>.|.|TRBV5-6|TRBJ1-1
CASSPATKQGSTEAFF
TGTGCCAGCAGCCCAGCCACCAAACAGGGATCCACTGAAGCTTTCTTT
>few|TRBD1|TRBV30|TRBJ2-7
CAWSLQGASEQYF
TGTGCCTGGAGTCTTCAGGGGGCTAGCGAGCAGTACTTC
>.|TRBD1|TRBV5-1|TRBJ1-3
CASSQNAQGSGNTIYF
TGCGCCAGCAGCCAAAACGCACAGGGGTCTGGAAACACCATATATTTT
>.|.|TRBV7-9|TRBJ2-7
CASSSGTYEQYF
TGTGCCAGCAGCTCAGGGACCTACGAGCAGTACTTC
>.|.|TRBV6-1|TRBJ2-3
CASSEAGPRLYTQYF
TGTGCCAGCAGTGAAGCGGGACCCCGGTTGTACACGCAGTATTTT
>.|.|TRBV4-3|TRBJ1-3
CASSQRRSGNTIYF
TGCGCCAGCAGCCAACGGCGCTCTGGAAACACCATATATTTT
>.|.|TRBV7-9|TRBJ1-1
CASSSELGEAFF
TGTGCCAGCAGCTCGGAACTCGGTGAAGCTTTCTTT
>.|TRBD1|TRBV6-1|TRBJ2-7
CASSEAGTASYEQYF
TGTGCCAGCAGTGAAGCCGGGACAGCTTCTTACGAGCAGTACTTC
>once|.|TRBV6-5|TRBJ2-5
CASSYSRQKETQYF
TGTGCCAGCAGTTACTCGAGACAAAAAGAGACCCAGTACTTC
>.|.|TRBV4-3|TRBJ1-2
CASSHFPKNGYTF
TGCGCCAGCAGCCATTTTCCTAAAAATGGCTACACCTTC
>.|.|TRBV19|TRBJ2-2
CASMAWGDPNTGELFF
TGTGCCAGTATGGCGTGGGGGGACCCGAACACCGGGGAGCTGTTTTTT
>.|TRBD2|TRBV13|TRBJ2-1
CASSIAGRAEQFF
TGTGCCAGTTCCATAGCGGGGAGGGCTGAGCAGTTCTTC
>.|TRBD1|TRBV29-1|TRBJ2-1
CSVYRDRGYNEQFF
TGCAGCGTTTACCGGGACAGGGGGTACAATGAGCAGTTCTTC
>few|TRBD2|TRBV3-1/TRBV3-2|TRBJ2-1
CASSPPLAGSFNNEQFF
TGTGCCAGCAGCCCTCCCCTAGCGGGATCATTCAACAATGAGCAGTTCTTC
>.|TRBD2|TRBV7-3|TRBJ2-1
CASSPWTSGGEQFF
TGTGCCAGCAGCCCGTGGACTAGCGGTGGCGAGCAGTTCTTC
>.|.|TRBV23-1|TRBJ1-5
CASSLETGIRSNQPQHF
TGCGCCAGCAGTCTAGAAACAGGAATCCGAAGCAATCAGCCCCAGCATTTT
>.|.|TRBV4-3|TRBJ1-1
CASSQDLMGVTEAFF
TGCGCCAGCAGCCAAGATCTAATGGGGGTTACTGAAGCTTTCTTT
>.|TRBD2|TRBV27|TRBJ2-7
CASSLSTSGSAEQYF
TGTGCCAGCAGTTTATCCACTAGCGGGAGCGCCGAGCAGTACTTC
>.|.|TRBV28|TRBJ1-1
CASNEGLYTEAFF
TGTGCCAGCAATGAGGGATTGTACACTGAAGCTTTCTTT